The rows below give T cell receptor beta chains drawn from one sample of a study of Ad26.COV2.S vaccination and SARS-CoV-2 variants. The method was immunoSEQ multiplex PCR; TCRdb's version includes in-frame clones alone and lacks a portion of them. The data show about 390,000 clones, about 90% seen once. The starting material was peripheral blood, obtained in a trial of Ad26.COV2.S vaccine versus placebo. These receptors originate from a person aged 18 to 59 who received the Ad26.COV2.S COVID-19 vaccine or a placebo. CDR3s include the opening cysteine and the closing phenylalanine or tryptophan. D genes are given only for firm matches. Only part of the rows carry a size: once, few, many, or a class if the clone is expanded.

J | length | size | V | D | DNA | CDR3
TRBJ2-7 | 16 | . | TRBV4-3 | TRBD1 | TGCGCCAGCAGCCAAGATTCCCCGGGACAGGGGTCCGAGCAGTACTTC | CASSQDSPGQGSEQYF
TRBJ2-5 | 13 | . | TRBV30 | . | TGTGCCTGTCTCCGGGACCGTCAAGAGACCCAGTACTTC | CACLRDRQETQYF
TRBJ2-1 | 14 | few | TRBV4-1 | TRBD1 | TGCGCCAGCAGCCTGACAGGGGATGGCAATGAGCAGTTCTTC | CASSLTGDGNEQFF
TRBJ1-1 | 16 | . | TRBV25-1 | . | TGTGCCAGCAGTGAAAAATTCAGGACACCGAACACTGAAGCTTTCTTT | CASSEKFRTPNTEAFF
TRBJ2-3 | 17 | . | TRBV7-7 | . | TGTGCCAGCAGCTTAGCAGCTTCGGCGGGGGCGGGGGATACGCAGTATTTT | CASSLAASAGAGDTQYF
TRBJ2-2 | 16 | few | TRBV5-6 | . | TGTGCCAGCAGCTTGGCCACGCTGGGGTTTACCGGGGAGCTGTTTTTT | CASSLATLGFTGELFF
TRBJ1-1 | 12 | . | TRBV18 | . | TGTGCCAGCTCCATCTCACAGTTTGAAGCTTTCTTT | CASSISQFEAFF
TRBJ1-1 | 13 | . | TRBV19 | . | TGTGCCAGTAACGGGGTGGTCGACACTGAAGCTTTCTTT | CASNGVVDTEAFF
TRBJ2-7 | 14 | . | TRBV6-2/TRBV6-3 | TRBD1 | TGTGCCAGCAGTCCCGGGACAGGGCCGGGAGAGCAGTACTTC | CASSPGTGPGEQYF
TRBJ2-1 | 13 | . | TRBV29-1 | TRBD2 | TGCAGCGTTGTGCGGGGGGATAGCAATGAGCAGTTCTTC | CSVVRGDSNEQFF
TRBJ1-4 | 17 | . | TRBV30 | TRBD1 | TGTGCCTGGAGTAGGTCCTCCGAGGGGGCCGGCAATGAAAAACTGTTTTTT | CAWSRSSEGAGNEKLFF
TRBJ1-5 | 17 | . | TRBV2 | . | TGTGCCAGCAGTCCCCCGAGCGGAGGTCGGTGGCGTCAACCCCAGCATTTT | CASSPPSGGRWRQPQHF
TRBJ2-7 | 10 | few | TRBV7-9 | . | TGTGCCAGCTGGACCTACGAGCAGTACTTC | CASWTYEQYF
TRBJ2-5 | 15 | . | TRBV5-4 | TRBD2 | TGTGCCAGCAGCTTGCCTAGCGGTAACCAAGAGACCCAGTACTTC | CASSLPSGNQETQYF
TRBJ2-7 | 16 | . | TRBV27 | . | TGTGCCAGCAGTTTAAGGTTCGGGCAGGCGGACTACGAGCAGTACTTC | CASSLRFGQADYEQYF
TRBJ2-3 | 16 | . | TRBV13 | . | TGTGCCAGCAGCTTAAGGCTAGCGCATAGCACAGATACGCAGTATTTT | CASSLRLAHSTDTQYF
TRBJ2-5 | 15 | . | TRBV6-6 | . | TGTGCCAGCAGCTCCGGGGCTAGCGATATGGAGACCCAGTACTTC | CASSSGASDMETQYF
TRBJ1-1 | 14 | . | TRBV5-6 | . | TGTGCCAGCAGCCAAGGGGTGGGCGGCACTGAAGCTTTCTTT | CASSQGVGGTEAFF
TRBJ1-2 | 14 | once | TRBV5-8 | TRBD1 | TGTGCCAGCAGCTTGCTCGGACAGGGTAATGGCTACACCTTC | CASSLLGQGNGYTF
TRBJ1-1 | 15 | once | TRBV27 | . | TGTGCCAGCAGAATAGTACCGCTAATGAACACTGAAGCTTTCTTT | CASRIVPLMNTEAFF
TRBJ2-5 | 14 | many | TRBV21-1 | . | TGTGCCAGCTCCCGGACAGGGGTCCAAGAGACCCAGTACTTC | CASSRTGVQETQYF
TRBJ1-1 | 14 | . | TRBV2 | . | TGTGCCAGCAGGGACAGCGAGGGGCTGGATGAAGCTTTCTTT | CASRDSEGLDEAFF
TRBJ2-1 | 19 | . | TRBV7-9 | TRBD2 | TGTGCCAGCACCCCCTTTTTGAATAGCGGGGGGGCCTCCTACAATGAGCAGTTCTTC | CASTPFLNSGGASYNEQFF
TRBJ2-3 | 15 | few | TRBV28 | . | TGTGCCAGCAGCCCAGGGGTAGGGGCCACAGATACGCAGTATTTT | CASSPGVGATDTQYF
TRBJ2-1 | 12 | once | TRBV19 | TRBD2 | TGTGCCACCTGGACTAGCGAGAATGAGCAGTTCTTC | CATWTSENEQFF
TRBJ1-6 | 15 | . | TRBV7-6 | TRBD1 | TGTGCCAGCAGCTTAGAGACAGGGAATAATTCACCCCTCCACTTT | CASSLETGNNSPLHF
TRBJ2-7 | 15 | . | TRBV6-1 | TRBD2 | TGTGCCAGCAGTGAAGCGGGCGGGGGGTACTACGAGCAGTACTTC | CASSEAGGGYYEQYF
TRBJ1-5 | 14 | . | TRBV30 | . | TGTGCCTGGAGTGTAGGAGCGGGGGATCAGCCCCAGCATTTT | CAWSVGAGDQPQHF
TRBJ2-5 | 13 | once | TRBV9 | . | TGTGCCAGCAGCGTATATGGGGGAGAGACCCAGTACTTC | CASSVYGGETQYF
TRBJ2-5 | 14 | . | TRBV5-1 | . | TGCGCCAGCAGCTTGTGGGAGCCCGGTGAGACCCAGTACTTC | CASSLWEPGETQYF
TRBJ1-1 | 15 | once | TRBV7-9 | . | TGTGCCAACGGCGGGCAGGGGCTTCTGAACACTGAAGCTTTCTTT | CANGGQGLLNTEAFF
TRBJ2-1 | 18 | . | TRBV4-3 | . | TGCGCCAGCAGCCAAGATGCAACTCGGGGGGCTATTTACAATGAGCAGTTCTTC | CASSQDATRGAIYNEQFF
TRBJ1-1 | 15 | . | TRBV16 | . | TGTGCCAGCAGCCAATCTGGGACAAAGAACACTGAAGCTTTCTTT | CASSQSGTKNTEAFF
TRBJ2-7 | 15 | once | TRBV30 | TRBD1 | TGTGCCTGGAGTGAAAGGACAGGGGTCAATTACGAGCAGTACTTC | CAWSERTGVNYEQYF
TRBJ1-2 | 14 | . | TRBV28 | . | TGTGCCAGCAGCTATCGGGGGGGCTACTATGGCTACACCTTC | CASSYRGGYYGYTF
TRBJ2-7 | 19 | . | TRBV15 | . | TGTGCCACCAGCAGAGAGATAAGGTCGCTCAGGGGTCTCTTGAACGAGCAGTACTTC | CATSREIRSLRGLLNEQYF
TRBJ1-2 | 13 | . | TRBV20-1 | . | TGCAGTGCTAGTCAATATCCGAACTATGGCTACACCTTC | CSASQYPNYGYTF
TRBJ1-4 | 15 | . | TRBV5-6 | . | TGTGCCAGCAGCCCTGGCCGTGACTTGTATGAAAAACTGTTTTTT | CASSPGRDLYEKLFF
TRBJ2-7 | 14 | . | TRBV10-3 | . | TGTGCCATCAGTGTTACAGGGTATAGGGTCGAGCAGTACTTC | CAISVTGYRVEQYF
TRBJ2-7 | 15 | once | TRBV28 | . | TGTGCCAGCAGTTCATCCGGGACTCCCCCCTACGAGCAGTACTTC | CASSSSGTPPYEQYF
TRBJ2-2 | 13 | . | TRBV2 | . | TGTGCCGGACGGGACCCCCGCACCGGGGAGCTGTTTTTT | CAGRDPRTGELFF
TRBJ1-2 | 18 | . | TRBV23-1 | TRBD1 | TGCGCCAGCAGTCCCCGGGGACAGAAAGGGGTCCTAAACTATGGCTACACCTTC | CASSPRGQKGVLNYGYTF
TRBJ2-2 | 14 | . | TRBV5-6 | TRBD1 | TGTGCCAGCTCAGGGGGTGGGAACACCGGGGAGCTGTTTTTT | CASSGGGNTGELFF
TRBJ1-2 | 13 | . | TRBV18 | . | TGTGCCAGCTCACCACTTGACCTGCTGGGCTACACCTTC | CASSPLDLLGYTF
TRBJ1-5 | 11 | . | TRBV7-2 | TRBD1 | TGTGCCAGCAGCCAGGGACAGGAACAGCATTTT | CASSQGQEQHF
TRBJ1-2 | 13 | . | TRBV28 | . | TGTGCCAGCACGTTGCCGGGTGGGTATGGCTACACCTTC | CASTLPGGYGYTF
TRBJ1-2 | 14 | . | TRBV7-9 | . | TGTGCCAGCAGCTTAGGCAAGTCTAACTATGGCTACACCTTC | CASSLGKSNYGYTF
TRBJ2-7 | 13 | once | TRBV18 | . | TGTGCCAGCTCACCACCTTCAGCGTACGAGCAGTACTTC | CASSPPSAYEQYF